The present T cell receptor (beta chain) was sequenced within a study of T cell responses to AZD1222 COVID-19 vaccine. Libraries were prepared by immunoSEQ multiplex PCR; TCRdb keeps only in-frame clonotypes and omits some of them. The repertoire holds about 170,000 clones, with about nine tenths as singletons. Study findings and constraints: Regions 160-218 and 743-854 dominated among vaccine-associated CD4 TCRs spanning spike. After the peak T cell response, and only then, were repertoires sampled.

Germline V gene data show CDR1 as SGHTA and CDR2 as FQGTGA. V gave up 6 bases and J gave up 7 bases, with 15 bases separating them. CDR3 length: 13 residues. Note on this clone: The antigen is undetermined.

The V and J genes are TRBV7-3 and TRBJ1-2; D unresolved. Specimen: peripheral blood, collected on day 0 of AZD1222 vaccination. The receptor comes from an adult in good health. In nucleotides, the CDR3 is TGTGCCAGCAGTCCTATCGGACGTCTTGGCTACACCTTC. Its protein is CASSPIGRLGYTF. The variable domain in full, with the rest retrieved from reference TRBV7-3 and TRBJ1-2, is GAGVSQTPSNKVTEKGKYVELRCDPISGHTALYWYRQSLGQGPEFLIYFQGTGAADDSGLPNDRFFAVRPEGSVSTLKIQRTERGDSAVYLCASSPIGRLGYTFGSGTRLTVV.